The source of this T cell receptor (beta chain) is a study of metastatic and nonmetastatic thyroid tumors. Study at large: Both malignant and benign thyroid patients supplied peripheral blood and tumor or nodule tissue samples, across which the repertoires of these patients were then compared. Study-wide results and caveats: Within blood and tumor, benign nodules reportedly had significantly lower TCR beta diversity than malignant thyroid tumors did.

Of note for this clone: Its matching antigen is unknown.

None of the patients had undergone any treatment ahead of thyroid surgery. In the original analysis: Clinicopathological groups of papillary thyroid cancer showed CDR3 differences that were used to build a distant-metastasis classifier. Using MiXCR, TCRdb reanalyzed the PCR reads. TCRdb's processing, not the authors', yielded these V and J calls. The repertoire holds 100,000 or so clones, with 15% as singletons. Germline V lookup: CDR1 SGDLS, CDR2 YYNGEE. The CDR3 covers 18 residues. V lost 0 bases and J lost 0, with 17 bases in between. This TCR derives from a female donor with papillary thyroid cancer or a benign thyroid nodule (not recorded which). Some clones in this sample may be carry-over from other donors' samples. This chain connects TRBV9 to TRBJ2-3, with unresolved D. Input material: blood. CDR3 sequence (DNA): TGTGCCAGCAGCGTAGATGACGCGGACGGCTATAGCACAGATACGCAGTATTTT. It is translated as CASSVDDADGYSTDTQYF.